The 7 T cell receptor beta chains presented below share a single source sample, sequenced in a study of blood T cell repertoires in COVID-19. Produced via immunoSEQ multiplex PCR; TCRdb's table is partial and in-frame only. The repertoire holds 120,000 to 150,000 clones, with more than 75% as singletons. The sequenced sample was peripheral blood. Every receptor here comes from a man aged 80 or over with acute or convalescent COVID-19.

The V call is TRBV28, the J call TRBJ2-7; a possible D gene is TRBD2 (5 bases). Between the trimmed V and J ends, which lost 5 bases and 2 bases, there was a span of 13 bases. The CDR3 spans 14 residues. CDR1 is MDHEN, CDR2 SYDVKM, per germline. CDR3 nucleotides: TGTGCCAGCAGTCCAGGAGGCCTCACCTACGAGCAGTACTTC. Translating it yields CASSPGGLTYEQYF.

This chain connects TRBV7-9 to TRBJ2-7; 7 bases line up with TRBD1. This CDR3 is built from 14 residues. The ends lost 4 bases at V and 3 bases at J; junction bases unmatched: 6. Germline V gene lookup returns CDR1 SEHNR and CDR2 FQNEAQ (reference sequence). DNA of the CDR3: TGTGCCAGCAGCTCGATGGGACAGAGCTACGAGCAGTACTTC. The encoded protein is CASSSMGQSYEQYF.

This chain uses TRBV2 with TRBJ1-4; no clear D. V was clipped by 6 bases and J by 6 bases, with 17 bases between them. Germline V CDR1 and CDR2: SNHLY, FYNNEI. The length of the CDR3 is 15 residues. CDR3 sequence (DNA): TGTGCCAGCAGGGGCATCCTCGGAGGGCATGAAAAACTGTTTTTT. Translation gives CASRGILGGHEKLFF.

The CDR3 DNA follows: TGTGCCAGCAGTGAACAGGGTTATCACGAGCAGTACTTC. Its translation is CASSEQGYHEQYF. This chain uses TRBV2 with TRBJ2-7, with TRBD1 as a possible D gene (5 bases). Between the trimmed V and J ends, which lost 2 bases and 5 bases, there was a span of 10 bases. This CDR3 has 13 amino acids. Germline CDR1 SNHLY, CDR2 FYNNEI.

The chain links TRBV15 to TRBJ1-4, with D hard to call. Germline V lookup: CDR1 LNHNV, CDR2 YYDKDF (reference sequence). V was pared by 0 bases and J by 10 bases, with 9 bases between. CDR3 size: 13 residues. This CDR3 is CATSRDSTGKLFF. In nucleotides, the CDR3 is TGTGCCACCAGCAGAGATAGTACCGGAAAACTGTTTTTT.

This CDR3 reads CASSKIAGESDTQYF. The CDR3 coding sequence is TGTGCCAGCAGCAAAATAGCGGGGGAATCTGATACGCAGTATTTT. The chain combines TRBV28 with TRBJ2-3, with TRBD2 matching over 9 bases. The length of the CDR3 is 15 residues. Germline V gene lookup returns CDR1 MDHEN and CDR2 SYDVKM. After removal of 6 bases from V and 6 bases from J, the junction contained 10 bases not matched to a gene.

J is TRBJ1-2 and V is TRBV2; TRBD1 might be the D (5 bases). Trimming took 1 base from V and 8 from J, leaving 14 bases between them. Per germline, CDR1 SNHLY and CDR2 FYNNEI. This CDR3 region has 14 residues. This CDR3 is CASSEGVTGGGYTF. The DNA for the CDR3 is TGTGCCAGCAGTGAAGGAGTAACAGGCGGCGGCTACACCTTC.